These T cell receptor beta chains were read from a single sample in a study of identical twins. TCRdb re-called the 5' RACE reads through MiXCR, storing one row per CDR3 protein. The profile shows about 520,000 distinct CDR3 sequences, 22% of them singletons. This sample was also put to use in a study of T cells expressing NK-cell markers.

Input material: CD4+ T cells sorted from blood. Receptor source: a woman aged 18-30 years in good health. Both conserved end residues are part of each CDR3. The D gene is left open where the match is weak. Some rows mark clone size as missing; the rest say once, few, many or name a class of expanded clone.

CDR3 protein | CDR3 DNA | V gene | clone size | J gene | D gene
CASSYWDYGYTF | TGTGCCAGCAGTTACTGGGACTATGGCTACACCTTC | TRBV6-2/TRBV6-3 | - | TRBJ1-2 | -
CASTKTGQDTQYF | TGTGCCAGCACCAAGACAGGGCAAGATACGCAGTATTTT | TRBV27 | - | TRBJ2-3 | TRBD1
CSATPGQGQGEPQHF | TGCAGTGCTACCCCCGGACAAGGTCAGGGTGAGCCCCAGCATTTT | TRBV20-1 | - | TRBJ1-5 | -
CASSIIGGDLETQYF | TGTGCCAGTAGTATCATCGGGGGGGACTTAGAGACCCAGTACTTC | TRBV19 | few | TRBJ2-5 | TRBD2
CASSQDGASGYTF | TGCGCCAGCAGCCAAGATGGGGCTTCTGGCTACACCTTC | TRBV4-3 | few | TRBJ1-2 | -
CASGLETGAEAFF | TGTGCTAGTGGTTTGGAGACGGGAGCTGAAGCTTTCTTT | TRBV12-5 | few | TRBJ1-1 | -
CASSYPGSDTQYF | TGTGCCAGCAGTTACCCGGGGTCAGATACGCAGTATTTT | TRBV6-5 | - | TRBJ2-3 | -
CASSLGWESGGYTF | TGTGCCAGCAGTTTAGGTTGGGAATCGGGTGGCTACACCTTC | TRBV12-3/TRBV12-4 | few | TRBJ1-2 | -
CASSLSVSYYGYTF | TGTGCCAGCAGTTTAAGCGTCAGCTATTATGGCTACACCTTC | TRBV12-3/TRBV12-4 | few | TRBJ1-2 | -
CASRKLADTQYF | TGTGCCAGCAGAAAGTTGGCAGATACGCAGTATTTT | TRBV7-6 | few | TRBJ2-3 | -
CASSSPGGARTEAFF | TGTGCCAGCAGCTCTCCAGGGGGCGCGAGGACTGAAGCTTTCTTT | TRBV7-2 | - | TRBJ1-1 | TRBD1
CASSVAAADTQYF | TGTGCCAGCAGTGTGGCAGCCGCGGATACGCAGTATTTT | TRBV2 | few | TRBJ2-3 | -
CSVEPWERDYGYTF | TGCAGCGTTGAACCCTGGGAGAGAGACTATGGCTACACCTTC | TRBV29-1 | many | TRBJ1-2 | -
CASSSPVDRGRWVEQYF | TGTGCCAGCTCATCCCCGGTTGACAGGGGGAGATGGGTCGAGCAGTACTTC | TRBV18 | - | TRBJ2-7 | TRBD1
CAISDSQRLDNEQFF | TGTGCCATCAGTGATAGCCAGAGGTTGGACAATGAGCAGTTCTTC | TRBV10-3 | few | TRBJ2-1 | -
CSARAGQPEAFF | TGCAGTGCTAGGGCCGGACAGCCTGAAGCTTTCTTT | TRBV20-1 | - | TRBJ1-1 | -
CASRRLAADTQYF | TGTGCCAGCAGGAGACTAGCTGCGGATACGCAGTATTTT | TRBV12-3/TRBV12-4 | - | TRBJ2-3 | TRBD2
CSARDPGRGGSPLHF | TGCAGTGCTAGAGATCCCGGCAGGGGAGGTTCACCCCTCCACTTT | TRBV20-1 | few | TRBJ1-6 | -
CVSSYTGPHTGELFF | TGTGTCAGCAGTTATACGGGGCCCCACACCGGGGAGCTGTTTTTT | TRBV2 | - | TRBJ2-2 | -
CASSRQSPPRAFF | TGTGCCAGCAGCCGTCAGTCCCCGCCGAGGGCTTTCTTT | TRBV14 | - | TRBJ1-1 | -
CASSYGGGGISYEQYF | TGTGCCAGCAGTTACGGGGGGGGAGGGATATCCTACGAGCAGTACTTC | TRBV6-5 | - | TRBJ2-7 | TRBD2
CAIRGQEVNTEAFF | TGTGCCATCAGGGGACAGGAGGTGAACACTGAAGCTTTCTTT | TRBV10-3 | - | TRBJ1-1 | TRBD1
CASSSSGGRITDTQYF | TGTGCCAGCAGTTCGTCAGGGGGCAGGATCACAGATACGCAGTATTTT | TRBV28 | few | TRBJ2-3 | TRBD1
CASSLEGPGYEQYF | TGTGCCAGCAGTTTGGAGGGACCCGGATACGAGCAGTACTTC | TRBV12-3/TRBV12-4 | many | TRBJ2-7 | -
CASRGLGETQYF | TGTGCCAGCAGGGGACTCGGAGAGACCCAGTACTTC | TRBV7-2 | few | TRBJ2-5 | -
CASSYSSGPGELFF | TGTGCCAGCAGTTACTCGTCCGGTCCCGGGGAGCTGTTTTTT | TRBV6-5 | - | TRBJ2-2 | -
CSANPPMNTEAFF | TGCAGTGCTAACCCCCCAATGAACACTGAAGCTTTCTTT | TRBV20-1 | few | TRBJ1-1 | -
CASSQAPGGRLGNTEAFF | TGCGCCAGCAGCCAAGCCCCGGGGGGGCGGCTGGGGAACACTGAAGCTTTCTTT | TRBV4-1 | - | TRBJ1-1 | -
CSARGVGDEQFF | TGCAGTGCTAGGGGGGTTGGGGATGAGCAGTTCTTC | TRBV20-1 | many | TRBJ2-1 | -
CASGRAHEQYF | TGTGCCAGCGGGAGGGCCCACGAGCAGTACTTC | TRBV12-3/TRBV12-4 | - | TRBJ2-7 | TRBD2
CASSLVGQNRQQYF | TGCGCCAGCAGCTTGGTAGGACAGAACCGTCAGCAGTACTTC | TRBV5-1 | - | TRBJ2-7 | -
CSGWTGPNEQFF | TGCAGCGGCTGGACCGGACCCAATGAGCAGTTCTTC | TRBV29-1 | many | TRBJ2-1 | -
CASSFSVNGEQYF | TGTGCCAGCAGCTTTTCAGTTAATGGGGAGCAGTACTTC | TRBV7-9 | - | TRBJ2-7 | -
CASSPAWGGSEQFF | TGTGCCAGCAGCCCCGCCTGGGGCGGGAGTGAGCAGTTCTTC | TRBV3-1 | - | TRBJ2-1 | TRBD2
CASREGRGTDTQYF | TGTGCCAGCCGAGAGGGGAGAGGCACAGATACGCAGTATTTT | TRBV12-3/TRBV12-4 | - | TRBJ2-3 | -
CASSQVASGRDTQYF | TGTGCCAGCAGCCAAGTTGCCAGCGGGAGGGATACGCAGTATTTT | TRBV3-1 | - | TRBJ2-3 | TRBD2
CASSVTALFGELFF | TGTGCCAGCAGCGTAACCGCTCTGTTCGGGGAGCTGTTTTTT | TRBV9 | - | TRBJ2-2 | -
CASSPQPIGVADTQYF | TGTGCCAGCAGCCCACAACCGATCGGGGTAGCAGATACGCAGTATTTT | TRBV7-2 | - | TRBJ2-3 | -
CSARPIPNEQFF | TGCAGTGCTAGACCGATCCCCAATGAGCAGTTCTTC | TRBV20-1 | - | TRBJ2-1 | -
CSVVLLKREGNSYNEQFF | TGCAGCGTTGTCCTGTTGAAGCGGGAGGGGAATTCCTACAATGAGCAGTTCTTC | TRBV29-1 | few | TRBJ2-1 | TRBD2
CASSEGLGSYNEQFF | TGTGCCAGCAGTGAAGGACTAGGATCCTACAATGAGCAGTTCTTC | TRBV2 | - | TRBJ2-1 | -
CASSLDTEAFF | TGCGCCAGCAGCTTGGACACTGAAGCTTTCTTT | TRBV5-1 | many | TRBJ1-1 | -
CASSRGGAYEQYF | TGTGCCAGCAGTCGGGGTGGGGCCTACGAGCAGTACTTC | TRBV6-6 | few | TRBJ2-7 | -
CSARDRLAGSYEQFF | TGCAGTGCTAGAGACCGATTAGCGGGATCTTATGAGCAGTTCTTC | TRBV20-1 | few | TRBJ2-1 | TRBD2
CASSEMGPTNEKLFF | TGCGCCAGCAGTGAAATGGGACCCACTAATGAAAAACTGTTTTTT | TRBV10-1 | - | TRBJ1-4 | -
CASSFPGGRRQFF | TGTGCCAGCAGCTTTCCGGGGGGGAGACGGCAGTTCTTC | TRBV7-2 | few | TRBJ2-1 | TRBD2
CASSIGGTRDTQYF | TGTGCCAGCAGCATCGGGGGGACCCGAGATACGCAGTATTTT | TRBV9 | - | TRBJ2-3 | TRBD2
CSARDTGGNEKLFF | TGCAGTGCTAGAGATACAGGGGGAAATGAAAAACTGTTTTTT | TRBV20-1 | few | TRBJ1-4 | TRBD1
CAISPGTAGYTF | TGTGCCATCAGTCCTGGGACAGCTGGCTACACCTTC | TRBV10-3 | many | TRBJ1-2 | TRBD1
CASSASGRQNEKLFF | TGTGCCAGCAGCGCATCCGGGAGGCAAAATGAAAAACTGTTTTTT | TRBV5-4 | - | TRBJ1-4 | -
CSASAVNTGELFF | TGCAGTGCTAGTGCCGTGAACACCGGGGAGCTGTTTTTT | TRBV20-1 | few | TRBJ2-2 | -
CASSRGQNNSPLHF | TGTGCCAGCAGCCGTGGACAGAATAATTCACCCCTCCACTTT | TRBV3-1 | - | TRBJ1-6 | -
CASSPSVVTEAFF | TGTGCCAGCAGCCCCAGTGTGGTCACTGAAGCTTTCTTT | TRBV6-2/TRBV6-3 | - | TRBJ1-1 | -
CSASTSIYYNEQFF | TGCAGTGCTTCGACTAGCATATACTACAATGAGCAGTTCTTC | TRBV20-1 | - | TRBJ2-1 | TRBD2
CSASRLPDNEQFF | TGCAGTGCTAGTCGGTTACCGGACAATGAGCAGTTCTTC | TRBV20-1 | - | TRBJ2-1 | -